The 27 T cell receptor beta chains below come from one sample, sequenced in a study of regulatory T cells in long-lasting Graves disease. Building the TCR beta libraries relied on iRepertoire HTBI primers, and CDR3 regions underwent Arm-PCR. Via MiXCR, TCRdb re-called the multiplex PCR reads, giving one row per CDR3 protein. The sample records roughly 560,000 distinct CDR3 sequences, 16% being singletons. The time point denotes: newly diagnosed GD, antithyroid drugs for less than 3 months. RNA extracted from PBMCs served as the sequencing template. These records were also assigned to another study, of T cells in Graves' hyperthyroidism and ophthalmopathy.

Sequencing used peripheral blood mononuclear cells (PBMCs), obtained at new diagnosis, from a patient treated with antithyroid drugs. These receptors all come from a woman between 40 and 65 years old with Graves disease.

This clonotype has a count of ten or more. Compared with germline, one end of the junction differs, possibly owing to a read error. V is TRBV4-1 and J is TRBJ1-1; no reliable D call. This CDR3 spans 14 amino acids. Germline assignment: CDR1 MGHRA and CDR2 YSYEKL. The DNA of the CDR3 is TGTGCCAGCAGCCCGGGGTTCTCCCGGACTGAAGCTTTCTTT. It specifies CASSPGFSRTEAFF.

This clonotype was seen more than once but under ten times. This clone may be a read error of a much larger clone one base away. This chain links TRBV7-2 with TRBJ1-1; D might be TRBD1 (6 bases). With 8 bases removed from V and 1 base from J, the gap between germline ends came to 14 bases. Per germline, CDR1 SGHTA and CDR2 FQGNSA. The CDR3 contains 14 residues. The CDR3 reads CASGPSTGNTEAFF. The CDR3 DNA sequence: TGTGCCAGCGGCCCATCGACAGGGAACACTGAAGCTTTCTTT.

This clonotype showed up many times. The V gene is TRBV11-2, the J gene TRBJ2-6; D may be TRBD1 (7 bases). Germline V gives CDR1 SGHAT, CDR2 FQNNGV. With 1 base removed from V and 0 bases from J, the gap between germline ends came to 16 bases. The length of the CDR3 is 19 residues. CDR3 in DNA: TGTGCCAGCAGCTTAGGACGGGGGACAGAGAGCTCTGGGGCCAACGTCCTGACTTTC. Its protein is CASSLGRGTESSGANVLTF.

This clonotype showed up many times. The junction departs from the called germline gene at one end, perhaps through a read error. The chain carries TRBV6-5 and TRBJ1-1; perhaps TRBD1 as D (5 bases). Germline CDR1 is MNHEY and CDR2 is SVGAGI. This CDR3 has 13 residues. The CDR3 nucleotides read TGTGCCAGCAGTCACTCGACAGTAGCTGAAGCTTTCTTT. The encoded protein is CASSHSTVAEAFF.

This clonotype was observed many times. The CDR3 protein is CASGGILGYGYTF. The CDR3 DNA is TGTGCCAGCGGGGGGATCCTCGGCTATGGCTACACCTTC. The chain uses TRBV2 and TRBJ1-2, with D tentatively TRBD1 (5 bases). Germline CDR1 and CDR2: SNHLY and FYNNEI. The germline V and J ends were trimmed by 8 bases and 4 bases, with 14 bases remaining between them. CDR3 length: 13 amino acids. The whole variable domain, remainder taken from reference TRBV2 and TRBJ1-2, is EPEVTQTPSHQVTQMGQEVILRCVPISNHLYFYWYRQILGQKVEFLVSFYNNEISEKSEIFDDQFSVERPDGSNFTLKIRSTKLEDSAMYFCASGGILGYGYTFGSGTRLTVV.

This sequence joins TRBV30 and TRBJ1-4; D remains ambiguous. From germline, CDR1 is GTSNPN and CDR2 SVGIG (reference sequence). This CDR3 contains 13 residues. Trimming left V 0 bases short and J 7 bases short, with 9 bases between. CDR3 loop: CAWSVQRIEKLFF. The CDR3 DNA reads TGTGCCTGGAGTGTACAAAGGATTGAAAAACTGTTTTTT.

This clonotype occurred many times. The V and J genes are TRBV12-3 or TRBV12-4 and TRBJ2-7; TRBD1 aligns across 7 bases. The CDR3 loop spans 12 amino acids. V shed 1 base and J 6 bases; nucleotides not matched to a gene: 0. The CDR3 sequence: CASSLEGAEQYF. CDR3 nucleotide sequence: TGTGCCAGCAGTTTAGAGGGGGCCGAGCAGTACTTC.

As to this clonotype: The germline gene is not matched at one end of the junction; a read error may be the cause. J is TRBJ2-1 and V is TRBV12-3 or TRBV12-4, with a tentative D call TRBD1 (6 bases). This CDR3 has 14 residues. The CDR3 nucleotides read TGTGCCAGCAGTTTACTCGTCAGGGGCAGTGAGCAGCTCTTC. It specifies CASSLLVRGSEQLF.

J is TRBJ1-6 and V is TRBV2, with a tentative D call TRBD1 (6 bases). The CDR3 sequence is 15 residues long. Germline assignment: CDR1 SNHLY and CDR2 FYNNEI. V lost 7 bases, J lost 10 bases, and 20 bases lay in between. The CDR3 DNA is TGTGCCAGCACCCCAGAGGGGGGGGAAGGGTCACCCCTCCACTTT. Protein product: CASTPEGGEGSPLHF. The complete variable domain, with remaining parts taken from reference TRBV2 and TRBJ1-6, reads EPEVTQTPSHQVTQMGQEVILRCVPISNHLYFYWYRQILGQKVEFLVSFYNNEISEKSEIFDDQFSVERPDGSNFTLKIRSTKLEDSAMYFCASTPEGGEGSPLHFGNGTRLTVT.

This clonotype was picked up one time. V gene TRBV4-2 combines with J gene TRBJ2-1; tentatively, D is TRBD1 (5 bases). The germline V and J ends were trimmed by 0 bases and 12 bases, with 15 bases remaining between them. Germline values: CDR1 LGHNA, CDR2 YNFKEQ. CDR3 length equals 14 residues. The CDR3 DNA is TGTGCCAGCAGCCAAGATTGCAGGGTCATAGGGCAGTTCTTC. Encoded protein: CASSQDCRVIGQFF.

The sample holds a few counts of this clonotype. This chain links TRBV6-2 or TRBV6-3 with TRBJ1-4, with D hard to call. Germline values: CDR1 MNHEY, CDR2 SVGEGT. The CDR3 is 13 amino acids. The germline V and J ends were trimmed by 5 bases and 8 bases, with 12 bases remaining between them. The CDR3 sequence: CASSPGPREKLFF. CDR3 nucleotide sequence: TGTGCCAGCAGTCCGGGCCCAAGAGAAAAACTGTTTTTT.

This clonotype has only a few counts. The chain links TRBV19 to TRBJ1-1; 10 bases are shared with TRBD1. Losses at the gene ends were 10 bases for V and 7 bases for J; bases not matched to a gene: 6. Germline values: CDR1 LNHDA, CDR2 SQIVND (reference sequence). The CDR3 loop spans 12 amino acids. For the CDR3, the DNA is TGTGCCATCAGGGACAGGGGAGATGAAGCTTTCTTT. Its protein is CAIRDRGDEAFF.

The table lists this clonotype with a few counts. The chain recombines TRBV3-1 with TRBJ2-7; 8 nucleotides align to TRBD2. The length of the CDR3 is 14 residues. Germline loops: CDR1 LGHDT, CDR2 YNNKEL (reference sequence). With 4 bases clipped from V and 5 bases from J, the junction kept 7 bases outside the gene matches. The CDR3 bases are TGTGCCAGCAGCCTGGGCGGGGGGCGCAACGAGCAGTACTTC. It codes for CASSLGGGRNEQYF.

This clonotype was seen at least ten times. The genes are TRBV24-1 and TRBJ2-2; no definite D call. The V gene's germline CDR1 is KGHDR and CDR2 SFDVKD. V shed 2 bases and J shed 5 bases, with 8 bases lying between them. The CDR3 has 14 amino acids. The CDR3 DNA sequence: TGTGCCACCAGTGATTCCGCGAGAACCGGGGAGCTGTTTTTT. Amino acids: CATSDSARTGELFF.

The V call is TRBV11-2, the J call TRBJ1-6, with TRBD1 matching 7 bases. The J segment lost 5 bases and the V segment lost 1 base, leaving 11 bases of the junction unmatched. From germline, CDR1 is SGHAT and CDR2 FQNNGV. This CDR3 region has 18 residues. This chain's CDR3 is CASSLGEGAGMNNSPLHF. In nucleotides, the CDR3 is TGTGCCAGCAGCTTAGGGGAGGGGGCAGGGATGAATAATTCACCCCTCCACTTT.

The rearrangement joins TRBV19 to TRBJ1-1, with D perhaps matching TRBD1 (5 bases). Germline CDR1 and CDR2: LNHDA and SQIVND (reference sequence). This CDR3 has 14 amino acids. The V end was cut by 2 bases, the J end by 1 base, with 8 bases between. Here the CDR3 DNA reads TGTGCCAGTAGTATACTAACAGGGAACACTGAAGCTTTCTTT. Translating gives CASSILTGNTEAFF. Supplemented by reference TRBV19 and TRBJ1-1, the full variable domain reads DGGITQSPKYLFRKEGQNVTLSCEQNLNHDAMYWYRQDPGQGLRLIYYSQIVNDFQKGDIAEGYSVSREKKESFPLTVTSAQKNPTAFYLCASSILTGNTEAFFGQGTRLTVV.

The chain employs TRBV12-3 or TRBV12-4 and TRBJ2-1; D uncertain. The CDR3 length is 12 residues. The germline V and J ends were trimmed by 2 bases and 9 bases, with 8 bases remaining between them. This CDR3 reads CASSLLVGEQFF. Here the CDR3 DNA reads TGTGCCAGCAGTTTACTGGTGGGTGAGCAGTTCTTC.

The J gene is TRBJ1-5, the V gene TRBV19; TRBD1 matches at 7 bases. V shed 4 bases, J shed 0 bases, and the junction held 6 bases outside the gene matches. CDR3 size: 16 residues. The germline V gene encodes CDR1 LNHDA and CDR2 SQIVND (reference sequence). CDR3 loop: CASSNPGQFSNQPQHF. DNA for the CDR3: TGTGCCAGTAGTAACCCGGGACAGTTTAGCAATCAGCCCCAGCATTTT.

In this sample, this clonotype turned up once. This chain joins TRBV6-2 or TRBV6-3 and TRBJ1-2; 7 bases agree with TRBD1. The length of the CDR3 is 17 residues. Trimming removed 7 bases from V and 0 bases from J; junction bases left unmatched: 14. CDR1 is MNHEY, CDR2 SVGEGT, per germline. The DNA of the CDR3 is TGTGCCAGCAACCAAGGAGGGACAGTCAGCTCTAACTATGGCTACACCTTC. Its translation: CASNQGGTVSSNYGYTF.

Comments on this clonotype: A much larger clone is a single base away; this may be a read error. The chain combines TRBV20-1 with TRBJ2-5; 11 positions agree with TRBD2. Germline-derived CDR1 and CDR2 are DFQATT and SNEGSKA (reference sequence). CDR3 length: 15 residues. V trimming: 3 bases; J trimming: 1 base; junction bases outside the gene matches: 4. CDR3 amino acids: CSARDLAGGQETQYF. In DNA form, the CDR3 reads TGCAGTGCTAGGGACCTAGCGGGGGGCCAAGAGACCCAGTACTTC.

The chain is built from TRBV5-1 and TRBJ1-4; D remains unclear. The germline V gene encodes CDR1 SGHRS and CDR2 YFSETQ. CDR3 length: 14 residues. V lost 0 bases and J 8 bases, leaving 11 bases between the germline ends. The CDR3 bases are TGCGCCAGCAGCTTGGCTGGGATTCCAGAAAAACTGTTTTTT. Its translation: CASSLAGIPEKLFF.

This chain joins TRBV19 and TRBJ1-2; no firm D call. CDR1 is LNHDA and CDR2 is SQIVND in the germline V gene (reference sequence). The CDR3 consists of 15 residues. The V gene lost 0 bases and the J gene lost 4 bases, with 12 bases spanning the gap. As DNA, the CDR3 is TGTGCCAGTAGTATAGAAAACGGCGCGGGCTATGGCTACACCTTC. This encodes CASSIENGAGYGYTF.

The chain employs TRBV29-1 and TRBJ1-1; D call uncertain. Germline loops: CDR1 SQVTM, CDR2 ANQGSEA. V lost 4 bases and J lost 1, with 13 bases in between. The CDR3 runs to 14 residues. The CDR3 protein is CSVGFRLQNTEAFF. In nucleotides, the CDR3 is TGCAGCGTTGGCTTCCGACTGCAGAACACTGAAGCTTTCTTT.

V and J are TRBV7-9 and TRBJ1-4, with no clear D. The V end was cut by 4 bases, the J end by 10 bases, with 7 bases between. CDR3 length: 11 residues. From germline, CDR1 is SEHNR and CDR2 FQNEAQ (reference sequence). The CDR3 DNA follows: TGTGCCAGCAGCTCTCCGGGAAAACTGTTTTTT. Its protein product is CASSSPGKLFF. Filled out from reference TRBV7-9 and TRBJ1-4, the complete variable domain reads DTGVSQNPRHKITKRGQNVTFRCDPISEHNRLYWYRQTLGQGPEFLTYFQNEAQLEKSRLLSDRFSAERPKGSFSTLEIQRTEQGDSAMYLCASSSPGKLFFGSGTQLSVL.

Regarding this clonotype: This sequence is one base from a far larger clone and is likely a read error. The chain carries TRBV6-2 or TRBV6-3 and TRBJ2-3, with 10 bases matching TRBD2. With the DNA end fitting TRBJ2-7 better, the J assignment may be wrong. The CDR3 extends over 15 amino acids. Germline loops: CDR1 MNHEY, CDR2 SVGEGT. CDR3 coding DNA: TGTGCCAGCAGCCGGGCTAGCGGGGGACCCTACGAGCAGTACTTC. This sequence encodes CASSRASGGPYEQYF.

This clonotype turned up a few times. A much larger clone sits a single nucleotide away, making a read error possible. This chain uses TRBV12-3 or TRBV12-4 with TRBJ1-1; D remains unclear. V was clipped by 4 bases and J by 6 bases, with 15 bases between them. The CDR3 runs 14 residues. CDR3 in amino acids: CASSSGRFNAEAFF. The CDR3 nucleotides are TGTGCCAGCAGTTCCGGACGGTTCAACGCTGAAGCTTTCTTT.

This chain joins TRBV19 and TRBJ1-5; D unclear. With 4 bases removed from V and 5 bases from J, the gap between germline ends came to 3 bases. The CDR3 is 11 amino acids. CDR1 and CDR2 (germline): LNHDA, SQIVND (reference sequence). In DNA form, the CDR3 reads TGTGCCAGTAGTAATCATCAGCCCCAGCATTTT. It translates to CASSNHQPQHF.